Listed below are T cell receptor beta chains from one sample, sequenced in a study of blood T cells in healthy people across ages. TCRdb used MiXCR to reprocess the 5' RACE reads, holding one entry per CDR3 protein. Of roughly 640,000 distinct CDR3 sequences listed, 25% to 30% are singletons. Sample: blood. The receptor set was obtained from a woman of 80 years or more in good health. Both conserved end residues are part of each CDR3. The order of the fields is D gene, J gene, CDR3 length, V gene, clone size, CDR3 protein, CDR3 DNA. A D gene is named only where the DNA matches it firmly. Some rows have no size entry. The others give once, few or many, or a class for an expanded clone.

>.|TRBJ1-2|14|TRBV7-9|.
CASSRQTPDMGYTF
TGTGCCAGCAGCCGACAAACTCCGGATATGGGCTACACCTTC
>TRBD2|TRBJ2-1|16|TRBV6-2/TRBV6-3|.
CASSYFGTSVPNEQFF
TGTGCCAGCAGTTACTTCGGGACTAGCGTCCCAAATGAGCAGTTCTTC
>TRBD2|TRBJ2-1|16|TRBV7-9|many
CASSLDTGGSYNEQFF
TGTGCCAGCAGCTTAGATACGGGGGGCTCCTACAATGAGCAGTTCTTC
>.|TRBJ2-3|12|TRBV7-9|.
CASSFGADPQYF
TGTGCCAGCAGCTTCGGGGCAGATCCGCAGTATTTT
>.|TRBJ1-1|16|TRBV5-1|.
CASSFGLSQGNTGAFF
TGCGCCAGCAGCTTCGGACTTTCCCAGGGGAACACTGGAGCTTTCTTT
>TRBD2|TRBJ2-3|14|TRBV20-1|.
CSARRAGGTDTQYF
TGCAGTGCTAGACGAGCGGGGGGCACAGATACGCAGTATTTT
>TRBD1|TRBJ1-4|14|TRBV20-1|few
CSAREGTGRRELFF
TGCAGTGCTAGAGAAGGGACAGGGAGGAGGGAACTGTTTTTT
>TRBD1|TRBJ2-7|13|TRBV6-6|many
CASRMTGGGEQYF
TGTGCCAGCAGGATGACAGGGGGGGGCGAGCAGTACTTC
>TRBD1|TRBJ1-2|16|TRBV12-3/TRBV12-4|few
CASSRPGTGGFYGYTF
TGTGCCAGCAGTCGCCCCGGGACAGGGGGATTCTATGGCTACACCTTC
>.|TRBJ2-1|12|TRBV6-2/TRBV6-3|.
CASSPHPVEQFF
TGTGCCAGCAGTCCGCATCCGGTAGAGCAGTTCTTC
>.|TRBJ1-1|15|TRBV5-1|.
CASSLSGKSYTEAFF
TGCGCCAGCAGCTTGTCAGGGAAATCGTACACTGAAGCTTTCTTT
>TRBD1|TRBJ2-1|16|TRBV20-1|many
CSATPSGTGSYNEQFF
TGCAGTGCTACCCCCTCCGGGACAGGGTCTTACAATGAGCAGTTCTTC
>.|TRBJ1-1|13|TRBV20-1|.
CSAREKGRTEAFF
TGCAGTGCTAGAGAGAAGGGGAGAACTGAAGCTTTCTTT
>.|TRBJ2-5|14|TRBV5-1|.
CASSLRDGALEQYF
TGCGCCAGCAGCTTGAGGGACGGAGCTTTAGAGCAGTACTTC
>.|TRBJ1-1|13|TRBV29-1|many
CSVGVGGNTEAFF
TGCAGCGTTGGGGTGGGGGGGAACACTGAAGCTTTCTTT
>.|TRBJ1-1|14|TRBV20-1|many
CSAPLGGGWTEAFF
TGCAGTGCTCCACTCGGGGGAGGGTGGACTGAAGCTTTCTTT
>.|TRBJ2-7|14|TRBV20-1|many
CSARVPQASYEQYF
TGCAGTGCTAGAGTCCCCCAGGCCTCCTACGAGCAGTACTTC
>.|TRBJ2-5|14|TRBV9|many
CASSVAPPGETQYF
TGTGCCAGCAGCGTCGCCCCACCGGGAGAGACCCAGTACTTC
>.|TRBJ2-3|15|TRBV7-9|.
CASSKPQGMEDTQYF
TGTGCCAGCAGCAAACCACAGGGTATGGAAGATACGCAGTATTTT
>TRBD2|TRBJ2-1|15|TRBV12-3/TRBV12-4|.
CASRSSGGLYNEQIF
TGTGCCAGCAGATCGAGCGGGGGCCTCTACAATGAGCAGATCTTC
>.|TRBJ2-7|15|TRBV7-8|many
CASSKDSQGPYEQYF
TGTGCCAGCAGCAAAGACAGTCAGGGGCCCTACGAGCAGTACTTC
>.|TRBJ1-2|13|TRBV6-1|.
CASSDLSGYGYTF
TGTGCCAGCAGTGATTTATCCGGCTATGGCTACACCTTC
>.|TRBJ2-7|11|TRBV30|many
CAWGTDSEQYF
TGTGCCTGGGGGACGGACAGCGAGCAGTACTTC
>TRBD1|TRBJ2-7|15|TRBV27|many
CASSSPTGITNEQYF
TGTGCCAGCAGTTCCCCGACAGGGATCACGAACGAGCAGTACTTC
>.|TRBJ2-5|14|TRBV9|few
CASSVAGSQETQYF
TGTGCCAGCAGCGTCGCCGGGAGCCAAGAGACCCAGTACTTC
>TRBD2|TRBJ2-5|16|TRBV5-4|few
CASSSAGTSGVGAQYF
TGTGCCAGCAGCTCTGCTGGGACTAGCGGGGTCGGGGCCCAGTACTTC
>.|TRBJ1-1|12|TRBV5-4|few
CASSLEHLEAFF
TGTGCCAGCAGCTTGGAGCACCTCGAAGCTTTCTTT
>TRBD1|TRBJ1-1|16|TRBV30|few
CAWSVEGAIVNTEAFF
TGTGCCTGGAGTGTAGAGGGGGCAATAGTTAACACTGAAGCTTTCTTT
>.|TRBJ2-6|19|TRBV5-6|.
CASSEAGTSVASGANVRTF
.
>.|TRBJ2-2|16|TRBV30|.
CAWSVGQGGFGGELFF
TGTGCCTGGAGTGTTGGGCAGGGGGGATTTGGCGGGGAGCTGTTTTTT
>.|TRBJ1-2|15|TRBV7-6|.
CASSLLGTRQLGYTF
TGTGCCAGCAGCTTACTGGGGACAAGGCAACTGGGCTACACCTTC
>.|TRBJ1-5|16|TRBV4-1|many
CASSQVGRHSNQPQHF
TGCGCCAGCAGCCAAGTAGGACGACATAGCAATCAGCCCCAGCATTTT
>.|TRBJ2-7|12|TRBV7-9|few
CASSLDHYEQYF
TGTGCCAGCAGCTTAGACCACTACGAGCAGTACTTC
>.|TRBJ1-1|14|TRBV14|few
CASSQVAGRTEAFF
TGTGCCAGCAGCCAAGTCGCAGGGAGGACTGAAGCTTTCTTT
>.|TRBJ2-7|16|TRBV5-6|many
CASSLYRAGTVRGQYF
TGTGCCAGCAGCTTATATCGCGCGGGGACGGTACGCGGGCAGTACTTC
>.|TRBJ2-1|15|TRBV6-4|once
CASSYQRSSYNEQFF
TGTGCCAGCAGTTACCAGAGAAGCTCCTACAATGAGCAGTTCTTC
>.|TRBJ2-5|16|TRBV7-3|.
CASSLSGSLTAETQYF
TGTGCCAGCAGCTTATCCGGGTCCCTGACCGCGGAGACCCAGTACTTC
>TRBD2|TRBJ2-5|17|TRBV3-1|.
CASSLRTSGRAEETQYF
TGTGCCAGCAGCCTTCGGACTAGCGGGAGGGCCGAAGAGACCCAGTACTTC
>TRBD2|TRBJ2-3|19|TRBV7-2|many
CASSPKLAGGSSSTDTQYF
TGTGCCAGCAGCCCCAAATTGGCGGGGGGCTCCTCTAGCACAGATACGCAGTATTTT
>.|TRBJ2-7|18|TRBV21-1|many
CASSKEAEGQTSSYEQYF
TGTGCCAGCAGCAAGGAGGCCGAGGGACAGACCTCCTCCTACGAGCAGTACTTC
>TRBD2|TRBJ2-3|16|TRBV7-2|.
CASVSRGGGFTDTQYF
TGTGCCAGCGTCTCCCGGGGGGGCGGATTCACAGATACGCAGTATTTT
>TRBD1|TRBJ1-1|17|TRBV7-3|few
CASSPLPHTGGNTEAFF
TGTGCCAGCAGCCCTTTACCGCACACAGGGGGGAACACTGAAGCTTTCTTT
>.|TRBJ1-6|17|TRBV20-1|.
CSARDKARASIISPPHF
TGCAGTGCTAGAGATAAAGCCAGGGCCTCGATAATATCACCCCCCCACTTT
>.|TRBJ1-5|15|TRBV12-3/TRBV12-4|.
CASSPFGGGIQSQHF
TGTGCCAGCAGTCCTTTTGGCGGGGGTATCCAGTCCCAGCATTTT
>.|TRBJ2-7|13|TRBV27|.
CASSFYRENEQYF
TGTGCCAGCAGTTTCTACCGTGAGAATGAGCAGTACTTC
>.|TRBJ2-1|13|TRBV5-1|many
CASRAAGSPEQFF
TGCGCCAGCAGGGCAGCAGGGAGCCCTGAGCAGTTCTTC
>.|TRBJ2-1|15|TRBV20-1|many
CSASPSAGFGNEQFF
TGCAGTGCTTCCCCATCGGCGGGATTCGGAAATGAGCAGTTCTTC
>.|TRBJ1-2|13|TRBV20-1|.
CGASSDGYYGYTF
TGCGGTGCTAGTTCGGACGGTTACTATGGCTACACCTTC